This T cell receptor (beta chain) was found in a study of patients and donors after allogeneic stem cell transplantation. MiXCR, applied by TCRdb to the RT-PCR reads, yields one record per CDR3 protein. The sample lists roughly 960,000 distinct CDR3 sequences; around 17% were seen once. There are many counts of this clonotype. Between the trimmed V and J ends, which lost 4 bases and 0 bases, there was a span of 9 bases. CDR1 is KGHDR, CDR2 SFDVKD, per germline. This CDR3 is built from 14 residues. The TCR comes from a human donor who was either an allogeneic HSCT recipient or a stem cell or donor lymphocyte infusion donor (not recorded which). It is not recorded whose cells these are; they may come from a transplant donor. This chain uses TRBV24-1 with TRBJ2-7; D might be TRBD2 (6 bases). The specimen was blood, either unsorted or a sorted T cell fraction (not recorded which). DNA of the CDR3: TGTGCCACCAGTGACCGGGACTCCTCCTACGAGCAGTACTTC. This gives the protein CATSDRDSSYEQYF.